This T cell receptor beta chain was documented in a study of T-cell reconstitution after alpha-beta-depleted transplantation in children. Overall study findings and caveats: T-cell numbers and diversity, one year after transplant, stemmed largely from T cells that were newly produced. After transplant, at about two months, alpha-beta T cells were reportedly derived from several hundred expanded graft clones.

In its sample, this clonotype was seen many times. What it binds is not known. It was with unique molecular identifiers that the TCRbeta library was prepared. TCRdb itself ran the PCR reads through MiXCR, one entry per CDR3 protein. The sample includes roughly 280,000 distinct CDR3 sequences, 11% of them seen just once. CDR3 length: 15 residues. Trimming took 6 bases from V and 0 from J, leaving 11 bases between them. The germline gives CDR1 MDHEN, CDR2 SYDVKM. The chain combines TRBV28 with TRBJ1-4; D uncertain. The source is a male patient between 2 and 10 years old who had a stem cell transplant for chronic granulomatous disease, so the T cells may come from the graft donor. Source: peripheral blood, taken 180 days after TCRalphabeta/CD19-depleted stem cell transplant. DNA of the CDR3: TGTGCCAGCAGCCCAGGAAGGGCAACTAATGAAAAACTGTTTTTT. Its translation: CASSPGRATNEKLFF.